This T cell receptor beta chain emerged from a study of human T cells and chemical hapten exposure. Described time point: patch test 2, 6 weeks after DPC sensitization. Treatment given: therapeutic diphenylcyclopropenone sensitization with weekly scalp DPC. This CDR3 is 13 amino acids long. Germline V CDR1 and CDR2: DFQATT, SNEGSKA (reference sequence). The V gene end was trimmed by 4 bases and the J gene end by 5 bases; junction bases not matched to a gene: 4. There are many counts of this clonotype. TCRdb analysed the RACE reads with MiXCR anew, one entry per CDR3 protein. The table includes about 70,000 distinct CDR3 sequences, approximately 9% detected once.

J is TRBJ1-1 and V is TRBV20-1; 10 bases are shared with TRBD1. The sequence came from a woman aged 50 to 60 with alopecia areata. Some clones in this sample may be carry-over from other donors' samples. Here the sequenced sample was whole blood, taken in connection with sensitization to the hapten diphenylcyclopropenone (DPC). The CDR3 reads CSATRTGGTEAFF. The DNA of the CDR3 is TGCAGTGCTACGCGGACAGGGGGAACTGAAGCTTTCTTT.